This record covers a single T cell receptor beta chain. As yet, its antigen is unknown. Sequencing used immunoSEQ multiplex PCR; TCRdb keeps in-frame clones, though not all of them. The repertoire holds 100,000 to 120,000 clones, 80% to 95% seen once, with 2.5% in the top ten. This record belongs to a study of T cell responses to AZD1222 COVID-19 vaccine. General observations from the study: A mostly white British donor set with more females was recruited, and clonal diversity was possibly underestimated. Spike-wide vaccine-associated CD4 TCRs dominated at 160-218 and 743-854.

Sequencing used peripheral blood, obtained 28 days after the second AZD1222 dose. This sequence originates from an adult who received the AZD1222 COVID-19 vaccine.

The DNA for the CDR3 is TGTGCCAGCAGTGCCGGCGGGGGGGGTTACAATGAGCAGTTCTTC. Translation gives CASSAGGGGYNEQFF. The genes are TRBV2 and TRBJ2-1; 9 nucleotides align to TRBD2. Germline-derived CDR1 and CDR2 are SNHLY and FYNNEI. The junction had 5 bases not matched to a gene; V was cut back by 4 bases and J by 4 bases. CDR3 length: 15 amino acids.